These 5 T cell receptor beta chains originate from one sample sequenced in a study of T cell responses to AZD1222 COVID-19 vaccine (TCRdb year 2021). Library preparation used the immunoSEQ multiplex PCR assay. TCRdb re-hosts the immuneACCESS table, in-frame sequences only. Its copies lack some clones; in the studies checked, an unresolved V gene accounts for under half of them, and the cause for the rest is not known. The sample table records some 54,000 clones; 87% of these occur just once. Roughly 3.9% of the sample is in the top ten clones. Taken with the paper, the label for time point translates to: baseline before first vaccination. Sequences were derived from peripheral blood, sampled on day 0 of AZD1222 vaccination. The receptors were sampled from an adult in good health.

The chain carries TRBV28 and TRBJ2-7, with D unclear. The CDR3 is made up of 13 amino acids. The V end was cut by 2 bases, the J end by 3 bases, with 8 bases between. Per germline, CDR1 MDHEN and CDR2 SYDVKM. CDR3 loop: CASSLTAIYEQYF. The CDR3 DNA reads TGTGCCAGCAGTTTAACAGCGATCTACGAGCAGTACTTC.

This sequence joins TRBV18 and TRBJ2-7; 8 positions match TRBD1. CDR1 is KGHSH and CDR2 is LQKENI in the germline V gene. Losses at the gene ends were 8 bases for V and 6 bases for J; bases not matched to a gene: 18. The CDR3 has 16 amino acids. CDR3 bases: TGTGCCAGCACCTGGGGAATAGGACAGGGACCCGGCGAGCAGTACTTC. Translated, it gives CASTWGIGQGPGEQYF. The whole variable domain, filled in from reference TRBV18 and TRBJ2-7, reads NAGVMQNPRHLVRRRGQEARLRCSPMKGHSHVYWYRQLPEEGLKFMVYLQKENIIDESGMPKERFSAEFPKEGPSILRIQQVVRGDSAAYFCASTWGIGQGPGEQYFGPGTRLTVT.

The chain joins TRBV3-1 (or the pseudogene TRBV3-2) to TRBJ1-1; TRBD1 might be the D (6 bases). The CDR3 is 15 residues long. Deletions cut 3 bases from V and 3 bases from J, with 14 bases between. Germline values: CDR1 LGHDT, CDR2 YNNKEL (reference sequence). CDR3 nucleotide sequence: TGTGCCAGCAGCCAGGGGGCTCGGGCGTACACTGAAGCTTTCTTT. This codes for CASSQGARAYTEAFF.

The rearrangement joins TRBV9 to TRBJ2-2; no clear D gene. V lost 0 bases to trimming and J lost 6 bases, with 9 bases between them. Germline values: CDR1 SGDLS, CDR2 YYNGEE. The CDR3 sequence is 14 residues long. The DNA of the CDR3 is TGTGCCAGCAGCGTAGACATTGGGGCCGGGGAGCTGTTTTTT. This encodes CASSVDIGAGELFF.

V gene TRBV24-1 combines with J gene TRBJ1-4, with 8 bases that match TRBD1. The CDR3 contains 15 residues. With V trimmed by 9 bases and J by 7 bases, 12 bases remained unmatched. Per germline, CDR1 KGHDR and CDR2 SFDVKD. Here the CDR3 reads CATRPRDTGGEKLFF. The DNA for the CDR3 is TGTGCCACCCGTCCCCGGGATACAGGGGGTGAAAAACTGTTTTTT.